The next 2 T cell receptor beta chains were all read from a single sample in a study of control samples from healthy donors and cancer patients. TCRdb's copy holds only in-frame clones and misses some; the assay was immunoSEQ multiplex PCR. In the table there are 150,000 or so clones, about 93% of which are singletons. The sample consisted of PBMCs. The receptors were gathered from a man in his 60s with colorectal cancer.

The V gene is TRBV6-5, the J gene TRBJ2-2, with 7 bases lining up with TRBD2. The V gene end was trimmed by 4 bases and the J gene end by 6 bases; junction bases not matched to a gene: 2. Germline CDR1 and CDR2: MNHEY and SVGAGI. CDR3 length: 13 residues. The CDR3 protein is CASSWEGPGELFF. The CDR3 DNA reads as TGTGCCAGCAGTTGGGAGGGGCCCGGGGAGCTGTTTTTT.

J is TRBJ1-2 and V is TRBV6-5; TRBD1 is a possible D gene (6 bases). CDR3 length: 12 residues. Germline CDR1 reads MNHEY; CDR2 reads SVGAGI. Trimming pared 5 bases from V and 4 bases from J, leaving 8 bases between. In DNA form, the CDR3 reads TGTGCCAGCAGTCCGACAGGCTATGGCTACACCTTC. It translates to CASSPTGYGYTF.